Listed below are T cell receptor beta chains from one sample, sequenced in a study of CD8 T cells in Susac syndrome. TCRdb re-called the immunoSEQ multiplex PCR reads through MiXCR, storing one row per CDR3 protein. The sample lists about 120,000 distinct CDR3 sequences, roughly 95% occurring once. The sample consisted of CD4+ T cells from PBMCs. The receptor source for this set is a human donor with Susac syndrome. The CDR3 runs from the conserved cysteine through the conserved F or W. Each record gives: clone size, V gene, D gene, J gene, CDR3 DNA, CDR3 protein. The D gene is left open where the match is weak. Size tells how often a clone was seen (once, few, many) or the class of an expanded clone, and some rows leave it out.

clone size: -
V gene: TRBV7-9
D gene: -
J gene: TRBJ1-2
CDR3 DNA: TGTGCCAGCAGCTTAGTCAAGGTCAGCAGCTATGGCTACACCTTC
CDR3 protein: CASSLVKVSSYGYTF

clone size: -
V gene: TRBV28
D gene: -
J gene: TRBJ2-3
CDR3 DNA: TGTGCCAGCAGTTTAAACGCCGGTAGAACAGATACGCAGTATTTT
CDR3 protein: CASSLNAGRTDTQYF

clone size: -
V gene: TRBV29-1
D gene: -
J gene: TRBJ2-7
CDR3 DNA: TGCAGCGTTCGGGGGTCCTACGAGCAGTACTTC
CDR3 protein: CSVRGSYEQYF

clone size: -
V gene: TRBV5-1
D gene: -
J gene: TRBJ2-7
CDR3 DNA: TGCGCCAGCAGCCCTCAGGGGTTGAACGAGCAGTACTTC
CDR3 protein: CASSPQGLNEQYF

clone size: -
V gene: TRBV7-8
D gene: -
J gene: TRBJ2-3
CDR3 DNA: TGTGCCAGCAGCTCTTGGGGGAAAGCAGATACGCAGTATTTT
CDR3 protein: CASSSWGKADTQYF

clone size: -
V gene: TRBV20-1
D gene: -
J gene: TRBJ2-2
CDR3 DNA: TGCAGTGCTAGCCCTAGCATGAACACCGGGGAGCTGTTTTTT
CDR3 protein: CSASPSMNTGELFF

clone size: -
V gene: TRBV7-8
D gene: TRBD1
J gene: TRBJ1-2
CDR3 DNA: TGTGCCAGCAGCCTCGGACAGGGCCGCTATGGCTACACCTTC
CDR3 protein: CASSLGQGRYGYTF

clone size: -
V gene: TRBV28
D gene: TRBD2
J gene: TRBJ2-3
CDR3 DNA: TGTGCCAGCAGTTTATGGGCTAGCGGGCCTAGCACAGATACGCAGTATTTT
CDR3 protein: CASSLWASGPSTDTQYF

clone size: -
V gene: TRBV12-3/TRBV12-4
D gene: -
J gene: TRBJ2-7
CDR3 DNA: TGTGCCAGCAGCCAGGACTTCTGGCTGCAGTACTTC
CDR3 protein: CASSQDFWLQYF

clone size: -
V gene: TRBV30
D gene: -
J gene: TRBJ1-1
CDR3 DNA: TGTGCCTGGAGTTTACAGGTGAACACTGAAGCTTTCTTT
CDR3 protein: CAWSLQVNTEAFF

clone size: -
V gene: TRBV29-1
D gene: -
J gene: TRBJ1-2
CDR3 DNA: TGCAGCGTTCTTCGGGGTGGCTATGGCTACACCTTC
CDR3 protein: CSVLRGGYGYTF

clone size: -
V gene: TRBV28
D gene: -
J gene: TRBJ2-1
CDR3 DNA: TGTGCCAGCAGTTTATTGGCCTTCCTGGACTACAATGAGCAGTTCTTC
CDR3 protein: CASSLLAFLDYNEQFF

clone size: -
V gene: TRBV7-2
D gene: -
J gene: TRBJ2-1
CDR3 DNA: TGTGCCAGCAGCTTAGGTTCGAGTTCAGCCCCTTACAATGAGCAGTTCTTC
CDR3 protein: CASSLGSSSAPYNEQFF

clone size: -
V gene: TRBV29-1
D gene: -
J gene: TRBJ2-1
CDR3 DNA: TGCAGCGTCCAGTTGGGGAATGAGCAGTTCTTC
CDR3 protein: CSVQLGNEQFF

clone size: -
V gene: TRBV10-3
D gene: TRBD1
J gene: TRBJ2-1
CDR3 DNA: TGTGCCATCAGTGCGTCAGGACAGGGGTACAATGAGCAGTTCTTC
CDR3 protein: CAISASGQGYNEQFF

clone size: -
V gene: TRBV15
D gene: TRBD1
J gene: TRBJ2-7
CDR3 DNA: TGTGCCACCAGCAGAGTATTCCCCCGGGACAGGGATCACGAGCAGTACTTC
CDR3 protein: CATSRVFPRDRDHEQYF

clone size: -
V gene: TRBV3-1
D gene: TRBD1
J gene: TRBJ1-1
CDR3 DNA: TGTGCCAGCAACACAGGGGACTCTGAAGCTTTCTTT
CDR3 protein: CASNTGDSEAFF

clone size: -
V gene: TRBV9
D gene: -
J gene: TRBJ2-5
CDR3 DNA: TGTGCCAGCAGCGTAGTCGAGGGAGAGACCCAGTACTTC
CDR3 protein: CASSVVEGETQYF

clone size: -
V gene: TRBV5-1
D gene: -
J gene: TRBJ2-6
CDR3 DNA: TGCGCCAGCAGCGCCGGACAGATTAACTCTGGGGCCAACGTCCTGACTTTC
CDR3 protein: CASSAGQINSGANVLTF

clone size: -
V gene: TRBV29-1
D gene: -
J gene: TRBJ2-6
CDR3 DNA: TGCAGCGTTGCGGGAACTGGGGCCAACGTCCTGACTTTC
CDR3 protein: CSVAGTGANVLTF

clone size: -
V gene: TRBV18
D gene: -
J gene: TRBJ2-6
CDR3 DNA: TGTGCCAGCTCAGAAGACATACCCGCTCACTCTGGGGCCAACGTCCTGACTTTC
CDR3 protein: CASSEDIPAHSGANVLTF

clone size: -
V gene: TRBV12-3/TRBV12-4
D gene: -
J gene: TRBJ1-1
CDR3 DNA: TGTGCCAATCGTAAATCGGGGAACACTGAAGCTTTCTTT
CDR3 protein: CANRKSGNTEAFF

clone size: -
V gene: TRBV29-1
D gene: -
J gene: TRBJ1-2
CDR3 DNA: TGCAGCGTGGGGGGTGGCTACACCTTC
CDR3 protein: CSVGGGYTF

clone size: once
V gene: TRBV7-2
D gene: -
J gene: TRBJ2-7
CDR3 DNA: TGTGCCAGCAGCTTCTCGGGGGATGAGCAGTACTTC
CDR3 protein: CASSFSGDEQYF

clone size: -
V gene: TRBV4-3
D gene: -
J gene: TRBJ2-7
CDR3 DNA: TGCGCCAGCAGCCAAGATATCAACAGGGCCCACGAGCAGTACTTC
CDR3 protein: CASSQDINRAHEQYF

clone size: -
V gene: TRBV9
D gene: -
J gene: TRBJ2-5
CDR3 DNA: TGTGCCAACAGCGTAGACAGAGGGGTCGGCGAGACCCAGTACTTC
CDR3 protein: CANSVDRGVGETQYF

clone size: -
V gene: TRBV4-1
D gene: -
J gene: TRBJ1-1
CDR3 DNA: TGCGCCAGCAGCCAAGTTTTCCAGGTTCACACTGAAGCTTTCTTT
CDR3 protein: CASSQVFQVHTEAFF